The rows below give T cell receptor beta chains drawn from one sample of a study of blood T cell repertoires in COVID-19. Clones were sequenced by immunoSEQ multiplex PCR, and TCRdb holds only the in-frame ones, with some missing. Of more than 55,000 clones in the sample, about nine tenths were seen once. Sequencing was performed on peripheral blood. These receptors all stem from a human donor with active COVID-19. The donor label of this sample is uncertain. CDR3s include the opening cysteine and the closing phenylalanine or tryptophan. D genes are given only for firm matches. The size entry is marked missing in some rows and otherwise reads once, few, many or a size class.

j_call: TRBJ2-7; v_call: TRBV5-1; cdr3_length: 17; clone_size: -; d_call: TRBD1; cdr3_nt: TGCGCCAGCAGCTTGGTCGGAATTGACAGGGCGCCCTACGAGCAGTACTTC; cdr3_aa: CASSLVGIDRAPYEQYF
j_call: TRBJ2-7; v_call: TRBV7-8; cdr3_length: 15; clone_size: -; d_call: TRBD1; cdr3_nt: TGTGCCAGCAGCTTAGTTCCGGGACAGGGCTACGAGCAGTACTTC; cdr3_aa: CASSLVPGQGYEQYF
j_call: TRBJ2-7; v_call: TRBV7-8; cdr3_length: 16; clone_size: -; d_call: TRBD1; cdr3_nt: TGTGCCAGCAGCTCAAAGGACAGGGGGCTCTCCTACGAGCAGTACTTC; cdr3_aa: CASSSKDRGLSYEQYF
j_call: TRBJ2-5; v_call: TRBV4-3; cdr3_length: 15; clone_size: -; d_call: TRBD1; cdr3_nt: TGCGCCAGCAGCTATGGGACAGGGGATGGGGAGACCCAGTACTTC; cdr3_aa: CASSYGTGDGETQYF
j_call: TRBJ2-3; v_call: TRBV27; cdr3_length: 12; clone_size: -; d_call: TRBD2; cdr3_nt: TGTGCCAGCAGCCCCGGGAGGGCCTCTTTGGATTTT; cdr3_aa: CASSPGRASLDF
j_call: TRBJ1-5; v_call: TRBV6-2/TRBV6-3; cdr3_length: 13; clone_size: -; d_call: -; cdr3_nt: TGTGCCAGCAGTTATGCGACTTCTGGGCCCCAGCATTTT; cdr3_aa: CASSYATSGPQHF
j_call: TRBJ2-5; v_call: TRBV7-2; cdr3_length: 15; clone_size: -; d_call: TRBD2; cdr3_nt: TGTGCCAGCAGGGGACTAGCGGGGCCCCAAGAGACCCAGTACTTC; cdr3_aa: CASRGLAGPQETQYF
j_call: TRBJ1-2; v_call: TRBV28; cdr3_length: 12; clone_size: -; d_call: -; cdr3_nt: TGTGCCAGCAGTTCGGAGGGGCACGGCTACACCTTC; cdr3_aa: CASSSEGHGYTF
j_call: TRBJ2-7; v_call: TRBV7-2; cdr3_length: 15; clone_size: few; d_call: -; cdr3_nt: TGTGCCAGCAGCTTGCGGTCTAGCGAATCCTACGAGCAGTACTTC; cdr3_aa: CASSLRSSESYEQYF
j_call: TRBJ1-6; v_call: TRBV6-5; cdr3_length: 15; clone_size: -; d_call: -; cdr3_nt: TGTGCCAGCGGCGGGGGGGCATTATATAATTCACCCCTCCACTTT; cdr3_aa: CASGGGALYNSPLHF
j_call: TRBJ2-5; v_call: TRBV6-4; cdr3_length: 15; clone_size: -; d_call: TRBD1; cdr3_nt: TGTGCCAGCAGGGAAACAGGGGGCAGGGGAGAGACCCAGTACTTC; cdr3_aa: CASRETGGRGETQYF
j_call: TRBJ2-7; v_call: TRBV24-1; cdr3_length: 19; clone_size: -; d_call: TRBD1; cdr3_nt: TGTGCCACCAGTGACCGACTCCCTTCCGGGACAGGGATTTCCTACGAGCAGTACTTC; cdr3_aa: CATSDRLPSGTGISYEQYF
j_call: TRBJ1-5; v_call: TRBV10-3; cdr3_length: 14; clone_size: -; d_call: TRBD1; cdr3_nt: TGTGCCATCAGAGGGGACAGTGGCAATCAGCCCCAGCATTTT; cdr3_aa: CAIRGDSGNQPQHF
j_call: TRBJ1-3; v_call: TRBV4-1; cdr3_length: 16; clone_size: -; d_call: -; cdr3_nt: TGCGCCAGCAGCCAGTCTCAGGGGATAACTGGAAACACCATATATTTT; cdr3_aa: CASSQSQGITGNTIYF
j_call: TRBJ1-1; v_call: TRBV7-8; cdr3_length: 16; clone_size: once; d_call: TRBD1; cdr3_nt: TGTGCCAGCAGCTATGGACAGGGGGCTGTGAACACTGAAGCTTTCTTT; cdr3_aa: CASSYGQGAVNTEAFF
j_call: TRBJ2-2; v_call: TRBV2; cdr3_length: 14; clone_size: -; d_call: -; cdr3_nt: TGTGCCAGCAGAGGGGATTCGAACACCGGGGAGCTGTTTTTT; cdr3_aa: CASRGDSNTGELFF
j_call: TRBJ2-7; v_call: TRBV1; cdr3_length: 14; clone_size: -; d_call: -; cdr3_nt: TGCACCAGCAGCCCTAAGCAGGCTGCCCACGAGCAGTACTTC; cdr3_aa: CTSSPKQAAHEQYF
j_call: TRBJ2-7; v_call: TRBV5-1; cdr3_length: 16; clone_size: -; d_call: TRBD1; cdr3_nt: TGCGCCAGCAGCTTATGGGACAGGTTAAGCTCCTACGAGCAGTACTTC; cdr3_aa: CASSLWDRLSSYEQYF
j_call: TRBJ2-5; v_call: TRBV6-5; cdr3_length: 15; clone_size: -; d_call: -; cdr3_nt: TGTGCCAGCAGTTTCACCGGGATCGCCAGGGAGACCCAGTACTTC; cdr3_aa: CASSFTGIARETQYF
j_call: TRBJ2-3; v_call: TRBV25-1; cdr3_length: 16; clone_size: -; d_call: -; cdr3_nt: TGTGCCAGCAGTGAGTACAGGGATGGGATGAGAGATACGCAGTATTTT; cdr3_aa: CASSEYRDGMRDTQYF
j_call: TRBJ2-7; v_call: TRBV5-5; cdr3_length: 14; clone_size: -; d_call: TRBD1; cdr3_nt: TGTGCCAGCAGCCCGAACAGGGGCCCCTACGAGCAGTACTTC; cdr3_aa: CASSPNRGPYEQYF
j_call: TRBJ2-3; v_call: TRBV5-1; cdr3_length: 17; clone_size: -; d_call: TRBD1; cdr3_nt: TGCGCCAGCAGCTTGGTGCCCGGACAGGGGGCCCCAGATACGCAGTATTTT; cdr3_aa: CASSLVPGQGAPDTQYF
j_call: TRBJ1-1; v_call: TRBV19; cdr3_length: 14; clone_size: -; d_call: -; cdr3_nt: TGTGCCAGTAGTATAGATCAGGGTAACACTGAAGCTTTCTTT; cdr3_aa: CASSIDQGNTEAFF
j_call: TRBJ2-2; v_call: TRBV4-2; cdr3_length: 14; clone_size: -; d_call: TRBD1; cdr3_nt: TGTGCCAGCAGCGTTGGACAGGGATCCGGGGAGCTGTTTTTT; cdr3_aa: CASSVGQGSGELFF
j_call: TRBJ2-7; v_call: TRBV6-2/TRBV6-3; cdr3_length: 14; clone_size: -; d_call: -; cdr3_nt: TGTGCCAGCAGTTACGGGGGAGGATCCTACGAGCAGTACTTC; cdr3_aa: CASSYGGGSYEQYF
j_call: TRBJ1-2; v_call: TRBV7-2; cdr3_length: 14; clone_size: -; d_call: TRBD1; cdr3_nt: TGTGCCAGCAGCCCCCCGGGACAGTTCTATGGCTACACCTTC; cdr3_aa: CASSPPGQFYGYTF
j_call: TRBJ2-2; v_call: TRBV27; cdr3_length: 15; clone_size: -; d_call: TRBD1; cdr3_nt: TGTGCCAGCAGTGGGGACAGGGCGAACACCGGGGAGCTGTTTTTT; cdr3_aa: CASSGDRANTGELFF
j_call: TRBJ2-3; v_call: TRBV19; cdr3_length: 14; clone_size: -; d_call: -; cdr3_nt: TGTGCCAGTAGTGCCCAAGGGGGCACAGATACGCAGTATTTT; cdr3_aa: CASSAQGGTDTQYF
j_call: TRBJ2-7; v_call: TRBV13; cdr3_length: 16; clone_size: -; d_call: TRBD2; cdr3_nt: TGTGCCAGCAGCTTAGCCGGCACTAGCGGGGGGTACGAGCAGTACTTC; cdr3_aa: CASSLAGTSGGYEQYF